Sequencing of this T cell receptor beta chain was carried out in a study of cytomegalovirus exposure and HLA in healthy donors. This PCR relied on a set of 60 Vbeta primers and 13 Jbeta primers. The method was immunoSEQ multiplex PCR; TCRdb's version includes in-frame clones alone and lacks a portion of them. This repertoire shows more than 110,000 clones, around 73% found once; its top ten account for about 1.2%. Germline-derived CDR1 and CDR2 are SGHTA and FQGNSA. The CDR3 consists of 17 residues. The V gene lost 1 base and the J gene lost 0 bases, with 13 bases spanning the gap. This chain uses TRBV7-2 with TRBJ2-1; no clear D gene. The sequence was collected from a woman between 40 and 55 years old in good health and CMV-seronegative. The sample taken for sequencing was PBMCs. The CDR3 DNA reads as TGTGCCAGCAGCTTAGATGCGGCTATTAGCTCCTACAATGAGCAGTTCTTC. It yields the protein CASSLDAAISSYNEQFF.